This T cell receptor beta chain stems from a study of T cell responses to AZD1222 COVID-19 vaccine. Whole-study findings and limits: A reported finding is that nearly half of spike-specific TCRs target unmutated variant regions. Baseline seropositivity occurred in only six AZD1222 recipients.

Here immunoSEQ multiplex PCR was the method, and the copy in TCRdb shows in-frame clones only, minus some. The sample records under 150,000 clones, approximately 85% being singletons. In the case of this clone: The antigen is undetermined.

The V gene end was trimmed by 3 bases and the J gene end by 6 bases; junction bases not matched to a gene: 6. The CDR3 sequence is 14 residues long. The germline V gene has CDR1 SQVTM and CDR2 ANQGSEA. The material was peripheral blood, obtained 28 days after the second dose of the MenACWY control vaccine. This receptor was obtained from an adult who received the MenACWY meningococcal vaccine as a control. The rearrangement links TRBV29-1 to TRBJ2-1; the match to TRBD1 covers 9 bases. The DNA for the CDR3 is TGCAGCGTTGATTTGGGACAGGGAGGCAATGAGCAGTTCTTC. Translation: CSVDLGQGGNEQFF.